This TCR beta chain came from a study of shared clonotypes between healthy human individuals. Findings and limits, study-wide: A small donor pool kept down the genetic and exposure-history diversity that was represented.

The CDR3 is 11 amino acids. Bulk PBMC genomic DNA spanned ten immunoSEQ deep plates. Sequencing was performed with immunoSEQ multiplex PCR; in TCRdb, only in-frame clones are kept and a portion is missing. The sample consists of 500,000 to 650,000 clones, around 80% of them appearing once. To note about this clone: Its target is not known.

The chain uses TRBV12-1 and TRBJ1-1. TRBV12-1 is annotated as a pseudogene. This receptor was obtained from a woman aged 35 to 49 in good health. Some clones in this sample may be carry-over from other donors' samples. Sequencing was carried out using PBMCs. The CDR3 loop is CASRRNTEAFF. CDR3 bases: TGTGCCAGCAGGCGAAACACTGAAGCTTTCTTT.